This T cell receptor (beta chain) was profiled in a study of cytomegalovirus exposure and HLA in healthy donors (dated by TCRdb to about 2017). About the investigation overall: According to an earlier analysis of a few hundred of the donors, some 180 million T cells yielded some 120 million unique TCR beta sequences and about 300 Gb of sequence data. An early release that covered fewer than 750 HLA-typed donors contained about 300 gigabases of sequencing data and 70 million to 100 million unique TCR sequences. Of the roughly 400 genotyped donors, about 80% fell in the genetic ancestry cluster associated with self-reported Caucasian donors. The study aimed to test whether signatures of past pathogen exposure could be identified by cataloging public T cell receptors. Using immunosequencing, the study profiled T cell repertoires from 666 subjects and related those repertoires to cytomegalovirus serostatus. In addition to the first cohort of roughly 670 subjects, a separate validation cohort of 130 or so different subjects was used. To predict cytomegalovirus infection status, the study brought together high-throughput TCR immunosequencing, statistical association of individual TCRs with disease status, and machine learning. A later analysis re-analyzed previously published TCR beta repertoires from about 730 donors and added high-resolution HLA genotyping to study TCR occurrence patterns. The later analysis used no new phenotypic data to find candidate immune exposures, relying instead on TCR beta sequences and their occurrence across donors. In an earlier analysis of roughly 600 of the donors, high-throughput TCR beta sequencing was used to judge whether each TCR beta V gene segment behaved as functional or pseudogenic. Donor age, sex, ethnicity and CMV serostatus were compiled together with the repertoire data. Genome-wide SNP genotypes for about three fifths of the roughly 670 donors were used in a later genetic analysis, which treated that subset as a discovery cohort. All discovery cohort repertoires had been generated using a single sequencing platform. Class I and class II HLA loci were covered by the typing at four-digit resolution. The number of typed donors differed by locus: roughly 620-630 for A, B, C, DRB1 and DQB1; approximately 520 for DQA1; 606 for DPA1; and about 450 for DPB1. Roughly five DR-DQ haplotypes were treated as single units for association and clustering because of strong linkage in the cohort. Among some 400 genotyped donors of the cohort, an average of approximately 250,000 unique TCR beta nucleotide sequences were sequenced per donor, around 18% of them non-productive. What the study reported, not specific to this receptor: Because some donors lacked HLA typing at each locus, the association tests relied only on the typed subset. Some IMGT-functional V segments, including TRBV6-2 and TRBV6-3, could not be told apart with the 87-base-pair reads, so those segments were excluded. An earlier analysis of approximately 500 of the donors showed that most TCR beta V segments appeared in productive rearrangements either about 90% or about 30% of the time, which broadly matched IMGT annotations. The study gave a list of 150 to 200 TCR beta chains associated with cytomegalovirus. According to a later analysis, most CMV-associated TCR beta chains appeared to be HLA-restricted, and the HLA associations seemed to be driven largely by CMV exposure. Immune exposure information for the cohort was limited to CMV serostatus. Because counts were too low, fewer than 20 rarely observed V segments, including chromosome 9 orphons, were excluded from the earlier analysis of a few hundred of the donors. The authors suggested that the approach could potentially be extended to other disease states and immunological phenotypes. Sequencing depth was assumed to be roughly uniform across donors in the presence/absence analyses, though that assumption may not hold. In a later analysis, HLA-associated TCR beta chains showed more clonal expansion and lower generation probabilities than non-associated chains that were equally common. A further reported finding was that TCR beta sequences accurately predicted the HLA-A and HLA-B alleles for most subjects in the first cohort. The classifier was reported to diagnose cytomegalovirus status with high specificity and sensitivity in both the original cohort and the validation cohort. In a later analysis, some 17,000 TCR beta sequences were associated with specific HLA alleles at a false discovery rate of 0.05. Most TCR sequences were seen in very few donors, while some public TCRs were found in many individuals. Only TCR beta chains were sequenced in this cohort, and the absence of alpha or paired-chain data limited detectable features. A group of highly shared sequence variants was considered likely to be a technical artifact of the sequencing pipeline. Three of the identified cytomegalovirus-associated TCR beta chains were confirmed in vitro to be specific for cytomegalovirus antigens. Linkage disequilibrium might explain the correlated functional status among segregating V segments, but an unknown experimental factor could not be excluded. According to a later genetic analysis, donors in an Asian-associated ancestry cluster had fewer N-insertions in productive TCRs than the roughly 670-donor mean. A later analysis reported that several top co-occurrence clusters appeared linked to parvovirus B19, influenza, CMV and Epstein-Barr virus. In a later genetic analysis, a missense DCLRE1C variant was associated with V-gene and J-gene trimming of TCR beta chains, and the association was replicated in an independent cohort. When HLA alleles, especially DR and DQ, strongly co-occurred, attributing TCR associations to individual alleles was difficult. In a later analysis, the rate of TCR association differed among HLA loci, with DRB1 alleles having the most associated TCRs and HLA-C alleles having the fewest.

The V end loses 3 bases and the J end loses 4 bases, and a stretch of 13 bases separates them. The CDR3 numbers 15 residues from cysteine through phenylalanine. Just the 45-base CDR3 DNA is kept, in frame starting at base 1. The germline V gene encodes CDR1 SEHNR and CDR2 FQNEAQ (reference sequence). The cohort comprised around 700 healthy bone marrow donors. At the time of sampling, every cohort member was nominally healthy, though immune exposures that went unrecorded were likely present. The donor tested CMV seronegative, placing the donor among the 350 or so seronegative members of the cohort. A peripheral blood sample was collected from each donor, and TCR beta sequencing was performed on peripheral blood mononuclear cells. Genomic DNA was extracted from the blood cell samples with the Qiagen DNeasy Blood Extraction Kit. To prepare the library, the immunoSEQ multiplex PCR assay was applied. For the multiplex PCR, a mixture combining 60 forward primers for TCR Vbeta segments and 13 reverse primers for TCR Jbeta segments was used. The CDR3 region of rearranged TCR beta genes was amplified from genomic DNA with a multiplex PCR assay. Amplified TCR beta libraries were sequenced as 87-base-pair reads on the Illumina HiSeq System. For the original study's pipeline: In a later analysis, some 80 million unique TCR beta chains were counted across the 666 repertoires, and roughly 11 million of these chains were shared by at least two donors. A nearest-neighbor algorithm error-corrected the raw reads and collapsed the reads into unique sequences, merging closely related sequences to remove PCR and sequencing errors. V, D and J gene segments were assigned by aligning CDR3 sequences to IMGT reference sequences. For a sequence to be retained, at least a six-nucleotide match to both a V gene segment and a J gene segment was required. Rearrangements were called productive when the CDR3 lacked stop codons and stayed in frame with V and J; all others were non-productive. CDR3 was defined by IMGT convention, running from the second conserved V-encoded cysteine to the conserved J-encoded phenylalanine. In an earlier analysis of around 540 of the donors, sequences lacking an unambiguous match to a single V gene segment were excluded. An earlier analysis of just under 600 of the donors called V segments functional above 56.7% productive rearrangements and segregating when the between-donor standard deviation exceeded 5%. A statistical classification framework was built to diagnose cytomegalovirus status from the catalog of TCR beta chain sequences. A later analysis assigned V and J genes by comparing TCR nucleotide sequences with IMGT/GENE-DB human TR gene sequences. Using the TCRdist pipeline, a later analysis assigned CDR3 sequences along with most-parsimonious VDJ recombination scenarios. In a later analysis, every TCR beta chain was defined by the combination of its CDR3 amino acid sequence and its V-gene family, and reads without a unique V-gene family were dropped. As a way to deal with suspected cross-contamination and a sequencing artifact, a later analysis dropped approximately 590 nucleotide sequences that were highly shared and had low generation probability. In a later analysis, a clonal expansion index was calculated for each public chain from normalized within-repertoire ranks of inferred template counts. Generation probabilities in a later analysis came from a VDJ recombination model fitted to out-of-frame rearrangements, and those results were checked against IGoR. A later analysis scored TCR-TCR, TCR-HLA and TCR-CMV co-occurrence with hypergeometric tests, applying a repertoire-size bias correction to TCR pairs. A later analysis estimated false discovery rates by permuting HLA or CMV assignments 20 times. A later analysis grouped co-occurring TCRs with DBSCAN, adding TCRdist sequence similarity when clustering within HLA-allele-positive subsets. For co-occurrence clustering, repertoires with fewer than 30,000 or more than 120,000 public chains were excluded, along with four to six repertoires with anomalous nucleotide sharing. The immuneACCESS repertoire file appears here via TCRdb, limited to in-frame rearrangements. These files lack a portion of the clones; in checked studies, under half of the deficit traces to unresolved V genes, and the cause of the others is not known. V, J and clone size are taken as reported in that table, and D and trimming were inferred from the DNA itself. The sample table shows more than 140,000 clones, and roughly 73% are seen once. The top ten clonotypes cover 3% to 3.5% of the sample.

Details on this clone: Its antigen has not been determined. No base qualities exist here, and no much larger clone lies one base off it.

The receptor chain draws on TRBV7-9 and TRBJ2-1; TRBD1 is a weak D gene call, 5 bases matching. Specimen: PBMCs. This receptor was identified in a man in his forties or fifties in good health and CMV-seronegative. The nucleotide sequence is given as TGTGCCAGCAGCTTTCTCTTCGACAGTTACAATGAGCAGTTCTTC. Its translation reads: CASSFLFDSYNEQFF. Reference TRBV7-9 and TRBJ2-1 proteins supply the regions before and after the CDR3; the full variable domain is: DTGVSQNPRHKITKRGQNVTFRCDPISEHNRLYWYRQTLGQGPEFLTYFQNEAQLEKSRLLSDRFSAERPKGSFSTLEIQRTEQGDSAMYLCASSFLFDSYNEQFFGPGTRLTVL.